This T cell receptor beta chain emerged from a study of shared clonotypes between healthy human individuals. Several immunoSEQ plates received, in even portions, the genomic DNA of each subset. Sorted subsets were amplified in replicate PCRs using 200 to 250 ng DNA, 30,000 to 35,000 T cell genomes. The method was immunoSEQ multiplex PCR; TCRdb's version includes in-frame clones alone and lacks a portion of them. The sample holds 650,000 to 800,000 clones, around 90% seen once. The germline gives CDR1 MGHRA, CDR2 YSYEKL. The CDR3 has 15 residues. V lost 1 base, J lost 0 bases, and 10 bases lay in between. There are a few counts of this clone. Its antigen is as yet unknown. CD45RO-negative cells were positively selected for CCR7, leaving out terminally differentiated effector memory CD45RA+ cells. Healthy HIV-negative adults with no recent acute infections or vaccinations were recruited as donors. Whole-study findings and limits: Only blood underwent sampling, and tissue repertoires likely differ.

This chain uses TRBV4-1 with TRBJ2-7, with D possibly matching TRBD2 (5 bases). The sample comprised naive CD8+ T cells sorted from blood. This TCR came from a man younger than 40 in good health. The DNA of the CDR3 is TGCGCCAGCAGCCAAGCTCGGGGAAGCTCCTACGAGCAGTACTTC. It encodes CASSQARGSSYEQYF.